The next 26 T cell receptor beta chains were all read from a single sample in a study of control samples from healthy donors and cancer patients (TCRdb year 2020). Library preparation was by the immunoSEQ multiplex PCR assay. In TCRdb, the immuneACCESS table is reduced to in-frame sequences with V and J assigned. These tables do not hold every clone; where another copy was compared, an unresolved V gene accounts for under half, and the others remain unexplained. The sample data list around 140,000 clones, and about 90% of these were observed just once. Approximately 6.8% of the sample belongs to the ten largest clones. The specimen was blood. The receptors were gathered from a man younger than 35 in good health.

The gene calls are TRBV6-5 and TRBJ2-7; D may be TRBD1 (5 bases). Per germline, CDR1 MNHEY and CDR2 SVGAGI. CDR3 length: 13 residues. Trimming left V 8 bases short and J 3 bases short, with 14 bases between. CDR3 loop: CASSQGFGYEQYF. CDR3 nucleotides: TGTGCCAGCTCCCAGGGCTTCGGCTACGAGCAGTACTTC.

Only one count was recorded for this clone. This chain uses TRBV27 with TRBJ1-5; TRBD1 might be the D (5 bases). This CDR3 is 13 amino acids long. V lost 2 bases to trimming and J lost 6 bases, with 8 bases between them. Germline V CDR1 and CDR2: MNHEY, SMNVEV (reference sequence). The CDR3 DNA sequence: TGTGCCAGCAGTTTAAGGAGGGGTCAGCCCCAGCATTTT. This translates into CASSLRRGQPQHF.

The chain combines TRBV27 with TRBJ2-2; 7 nucleotides agree with TRBD1. This CDR3 is built from 17 residues. V dropped 6 bases and J dropped 2; count of bases not matched to a gene: 12. CDR1 is MNHEY, CDR2 SMNVEV, per germline (reference sequence). CDR3 sequence (DNA): TGTGCCAGCAGAATCGGTTGGGGACAGCAAAACACCGGGGAGCTGTTTTTT. Translated, it gives CASRIGWGQQNTGELFF.

The chain carries TRBV5-1 and TRBJ1-2, with 11 bases aligning to TRBD1. Trimming removed 4 bases from V and 4 bases from J; junction bases left unmatched: 3. CDR3 length: 14 residues. CDR1 and CDR2 (germline): SGHRS, YFSETQ. This CDR3 reads CASSGGQGVYGYTF. The CDR3 bases are TGCGCCAGCAGCGGGGGACAGGGGGTCTATGGCTACACCTTC.

The V gene is TRBV19, the J gene TRBJ1-4, with a tentative D call TRBD1 (5 bases). CDR1 is LNHDA, CDR2 SQIVND, per germline (reference sequence). The CDR3 totals 16 residues. With 5 bases removed from V and 8 bases from J, the gap between germline ends came to 21 bases. The CDR3 DNA reads TGTGCCAGTAGTCCCCCCGGCGGGGCTCGAGAAGAAAAACTGTTTTTT. This gives the protein CASSPPGGAREEKLFF.

This chain joins TRBV12-3 or TRBV12-4 and TRBJ2-7; D is unresolved. This CDR3 comprises 12 residues. Trimming removed 6 bases from V and 6 bases from J, with 12 bases in between. The CDR3 DNA sequence: TGTGCCAGCAGATTGGGGTGGAGCGAGCAGTACTTC. Its translation: CASRLGWSEQYF.

The rearrangement joins TRBV5-5 to TRBJ1-1; D remains ambiguous. The CDR3 length is 14 residues. Germline CDR1 reads SGHKS; CDR2 reads YYEKEE (reference sequence). V lost 5 bases and J lost 6, with 17 bases in between. This chain's CDR3 is CASSLLGNQAEAFF. Written as DNA, the CDR3 is TGTGCCAGCAGTTTGCTAGGTAACCAGGCTGAAGCTTTCTTT. The entire variable domain, with the rest obtained from reference TRBV5-5 and TRBJ1-1, is as follows: DAGVTQSPTHLIKTRGQQVTLRCSPISGHKSVSWYQQVLGQGPQFIFQYYEKEERGRGNFPDRFSARQFPNYSSELNVNALLLGDSALYLCASSLLGNQAEAFFGQGTRLTVV.

The chain uses TRBV19 and TRBJ1-4; possible D gene TRBD1, 6 bases. The germline V gene encodes CDR1 LNHDA and CDR2 SQIVND (reference sequence). The CDR3 covers 14 residues. The ends were cut back, 6 bases at V and 4 bases at J, with 12 bases in the middle. CDR3 nucleotide sequence: TGTGCCAGTAGCCCGGGACAAAGTAATGAAAAACTGTTTTTT. It yields the protein CASSPGQSNEKLFF.

The V gene is TRBV7-3, the J gene TRBJ1-5; 7 nucleotides agree with TRBD1. CDR1 and CDR2 from the germline V gene are SGHTA and FQGTGA. V gave up 3 bases and J gave up 5 bases; unmatched junction bases: 16. CDR3 length: 18 amino acids. The CDR3 nucleotides read TGTGCCAGCAGCTTCACCTCGGCCCCGGGACAGAGCGATCAGCCCCAGCATTTT. It specifies CASSFTSAPGQSDQPQHF.

The V gene is TRBV6-1, the J gene TRBJ2-1; 7 bases fit TRBD1. This CDR3 spans 16 amino acids. V trimming: 3 bases; J trimming: 10 bases; junction bases outside the gene matches: 15. Germline CDR1 and CDR2: MNHNS and SASEGT. The CDR3, as DNA: TGTGCCAGCAGTGACGAACAAGGAAGGGGGCGCGGGGAGCAGTTCTTC. Residues: CASSDEQGRGRGEQFF.

The chain employs TRBV7-3 and TRBJ2-2, with D possibly TRBD1 on 6 matching bases. Germline CDR1 reads SGHTA; CDR2 reads FQGTGA. The CDR3 spans 17 residues. The V end lost 2 bases, the J end lost 6 bases, and 19 bases lay between the germline ends. CDR3 bases: TGTGCCAGCAGCTTAGACGTTGCGGTCGAGGGGGCCGGGGAGCTGTTTTTT. Translating it yields CASSLDVAVEGAGELFF.

J is TRBJ1-3 and V is TRBV6-5, with a possible D match to TRBD1 (5 bases). V was trimmed by 7 bases and J by 4 bases, leaving 11 bases between them. CDR3 length: 13 amino acids. The V gene's germline CDR1 is MNHEY and CDR2 SVGAGI. CDR3 in amino acids: CASMQGPGNTIYF. CDR3 coding DNA: TGTGCCAGCATGCAGGGCCCCGGAAACACCATATATTTT.

On this clone itself: One end of the junction does not line up with germline, which may come from a read error. This chain uses TRBV18 with TRBJ1-2; 12 bases match TRBD1. The germline V gene has CDR1 KGHSH and CDR2 LQKENI. The CDR3 contains 13 residues. CDR3 sequence reads: CASSPAGTGGAAF. The CDR3 bases are TGTGCCAGCTCACCTGCCGGGACAGGGGGCGCAGCCTTC. Complete variable domain (other parts from reference TRBV18 and TRBJ1-2): NAGVMQNPRHLVRRRGQEARLRCSPMKGHSHVYWYRQLPEEGLKFMVYLQKENIIDESGMPKERFSAEFPKEGPSILRIQQVVRGDSAAYFCASSPAGTGGAAFGSGTRLTVV.

The chain joins TRBV9 to TRBJ2-1; 8 bases are shared with TRBD2. Germline-derived CDR1 and CDR2 are SGDLS and YYNGEE. V dropped 0 bases and J dropped 6; count of bases not matched to a gene: 14. CDR3 length: 18 residues. CDR3 coding DNA: TGTGCCAGCAGCGTAGATCGGGGGGGGGCCCGGAGGGGCAATGAGCAGTTCTTC. It encodes CASSVDRGGARRGNEQFF.

The chain has TRBV4-3 and TRBJ2-3; D not resolved. This CDR3 has 14 amino acids. V was clipped by 3 bases and J by 4 bases, with 11 bases between them. Germline CDR1 reads LGHNA; CDR2 reads YSLEER. In DNA form, the CDR3 reads TGCGCCAGCAGCCAGCCCATCGAGTCAGATACGCAGTATTTT. This translates into CASSQPIESDTQYF.

This rearrangement joins TRBV14 to TRBJ2-5, with D maybe TRBD1 (5 bases). CDR1 and CDR2 from the germline V gene are SGHDN and FVKESK. This CDR3 comprises 13 residues. Trimming left V 3 bases short and J 1 base short, with 6 bases between. The CDR3 protein is CASSQTVQETQYF. The DNA for the CDR3 is TGTGCCAGCAGCCAGACAGTCCAAGAGACCCAGTACTTC. The full variable domain, in which reference TRBV14 and TRBJ2-5 provide the parts outside the CDR3, is EAGVTQFPSHSVIEKGQTVTLRCDPISGHDNLYWYRRVMGKEIKFLLHFVKESKQDESGMPNNRFLAERTGGTYSTLKVQPAELEDSGVYFCASSQTVQETQYFGPGTRLLVL.

The chain employs TRBV7-9 and TRBJ1-4; D gene ambiguous. V was shortened by 4 bases and J by 8 bases, with 17 bases between the two germline ends. The CDR3 has 15 amino acids. Germline V gives CDR1 SEHNR, CDR2 FQNEAQ (reference sequence). The CDR3 DNA sequence: TGTGCCAGCAGCTCTGACCTGCTTGCTGGCGAAAAACTGTTTTTT. Protein sequence: CASSSDLLAGEKLFF. Supplemented by reference TRBV7-9 and TRBJ1-4, the full variable domain reads DTGVSQNPRHKITKRGQNVTFRCDPISEHNRLYWYRQTLGQGPEFLTYFQNEAQLEKSRLLSDRFSAERPKGSFSTLEIQRTEQGDSAMYLCASSSDLLAGEKLFFGSGTQLSVL.

The chain combines TRBV5-4 with TRBJ2-5, with a weak D call TRBD2 (6 bases). Trimming removed 3 bases from V and 5 bases from J, with 14 bases in between. Per germline, CDR1 SGHNT and CDR2 YYREEE (reference sequence). CDR3 length: 14 amino acids. The DNA for the CDR3 is TGTGCCAGCAGCTCGGGGACCGGAGGGGAGACCCAGTACTTC. Encoded protein: CASSSGTGGETQYF.

The chain combines TRBV6-1 with TRBJ1-5; 8 bases align to TRBD1. After removal of 1 base from V and 3 bases from J, the junction contained 5 bases not matched to a gene. The length of the CDR3 is 16 residues. Germline V gene data show CDR1 as MNHNS and CDR2 as SASEGT. CDR3 in DNA: TGTGCCAGCAGTGAAGTGTACAGGGGGAACAATCAGCCCCAGCATTTT. Translating it yields CASSEVYRGNNQPQHF.

This rearrangement joins TRBV18 to TRBJ2-2; possibly TRBD2 for D (5 bases). Germline V gives CDR1 KGHSH, CDR2 LQKENI. The CDR3 sequence is 15 residues long. Trimming took 3 bases from V and 4 from J, leaving 12 bases between them. The CDR3 nucleotides are TGTGCCAGCTCACCTGTGGGAGTTAGCACCGGGGAGCTGTTTTTT. Amino acids: CASSPVGVSTGELFF.

This clone was detected ten times or more. The chain uses TRBV9 and TRBJ2-7, with a weak D call TRBD2 (5 bases). Germline-derived CDR1 and CDR2 are SGDLS and YYNGEE. V lost 7 bases, J lost 0 bases, and 11 bases lay in between. The CDR3 covers 13 residues. CDR3 region: CASGRGSSYEQYF. The CDR3, as DNA: TGTGCCAGCGGACGGGGAAGCTCCTACGAGCAGTACTTC.

The gene calls are TRBV7-2 and TRBJ1-1, with unresolved D. V lost 2 bases, J lost 1 base, and 14 bases lay in between. The CDR3 has 16 amino acids. Germline assignment: CDR1 SGHTA and CDR2 FQGNSA. The CDR3 here is CASSLLKGRGNTEAFF. The CDR3 DNA reads as TGTGCCAGCAGCTTACTCAAAGGACGGGGGAACACTGAAGCTTTCTTT.

Only one count was recorded for this clone. DNA of the CDR3: TGTGCCAGCAGCATGATGACAGGGCTGAACACCGGGGAGCTGTTTTTT. Translating it yields CASSMMTGLNTGELFF. The rearrangement links TRBV5-5 to TRBJ2-2; 7 bases are shared with TRBD1. CDR3 length: 16 amino acids. V shed 4 bases and J 1 base; nucleotides not matched to a gene: 7. Germline V gives CDR1 SGHKS, CDR2 YYEKEE (reference sequence). Using reference TRBV5-5 and TRBJ2-2 for the parts outside the CDR3, the full variable domain is DAGVTQSPTHLIKTRGQQVTLRCSPISGHKSVSWYQQVLGQGPQFIFQYYEKEERGRGNFPDRFSARQFPNYSSELNVNALLLGDSALYLCASSMMTGLNTGELFFGEGSRLTVL.

This chain uses TRBV4-1 with TRBJ1-2; D not certain. Trimming removed 0 bases at V and 3 bases at J, with 11 bases between. Germline V gene data show CDR1 as MGHRA and CDR2 as YSYEKL. CDR3 length: 15 amino acids. Written as DNA, the CDR3 is TGCGCCAGCAGCCAAGAAGGGCAGAACTACTATGGCTACACCTTC. The encoded protein is CASSQEGQNYYGYTF.

Only one count was recorded for this clone. This chain uses TRBV28 with TRBJ2-7; 8 bases are shared with TRBD1. The CDR3 has 15 amino acids. Germline values: CDR1 MDHEN, CDR2 SYDVKM. The trim removed 8 bases at V and 3 bases at J, leaving 12 bases unmatched. As DNA, the CDR3 is TGTGCCAGCCTAACCCTCGCAGGGGGCATCTACGAGCAGTACTTC. Protein sequence: CASLTLAGGIYEQYF.

The DNA of the CDR3 is TGCGCCAGCAGCTTGGAAGTTAGGGGACTAGCTCAATACGAGCAGTACTTC. Encoded protein: CASSLEVRGLAQYEQYF. J is TRBJ2-7 and V is TRBV5-1, with 9 nucleotides matching TRBD2. Losses at the gene ends were 0 bases for V and 4 bases for J; bases not matched to a gene: 11. Per germline, CDR1 SGHRS and CDR2 YFSETQ. This CDR3 contains 17 residues.